The following is a TCR beta chain sequence with its context. Its antigen is still unknown. Trimming left V 5 bases short and J 5 bases short, with 12 bases between. Germline assignment: CDR1 MDHEN and CDR2 SYDVKM. The CDR3 length is 13 residues. The data are from a study of blood T cells in healthy people across ages. Combining a sample-barcoded 5' primer with a J-beta primer mix, a second PCR ran for about 6 to 12 cycles. TCRdb passed the 5' RACE reads through MiXCR, listing each CDR3 protein once. The sample lists 850,000 to 1,000,000 distinct CDR3 sequences, approximately 49% occurring once. Study-wide points: Underestimates were what the diversity estimates from one million T cells were considered to be.

Specimen: blood. The rearrangement joins TRBV28 to TRBJ2-5; D may be TRBD2 (5 bases). The clonotype originates from a man aged 30-40 years in good health. Written as DNA, the CDR3 is TGTGCCAGCAGTCCCCGGAGGTGGGAGACCCAGTACTTC. Protein: CASSPRRWETQYF.